Here is one T cell receptor beta chain with its context. The data were taken from a study of blood T cell repertoires in COVID-19. Trimming shortened V by 7 bases and J by 3 bases, and 13 bases separated the two germline ends. Germline CDR1 is LGHNT and CDR2 is FRNRAP. The CDR3 is made up of 13 amino acids. The table came from immunoSEQ multiplex PCR; TCRdb's copy has only in-frame clones and leaves some out. Here the sample spans about 180,000 clones, roughly 88% being singletons. V gene TRBV12-5 combines with J gene TRBJ2-7; tentatively, D is TRBD2 (6 bases). The sample was peripheral blood. The receptor was derived from a human donor with active or convalescent COVID-19. The donor label of this sample is uncertain. CDR3 sequence: CASAGLQFYEQYF. CDR3 coding DNA: TGTGCTAGTGCTGGACTACAATTCTACGAGCAGTACTTC.